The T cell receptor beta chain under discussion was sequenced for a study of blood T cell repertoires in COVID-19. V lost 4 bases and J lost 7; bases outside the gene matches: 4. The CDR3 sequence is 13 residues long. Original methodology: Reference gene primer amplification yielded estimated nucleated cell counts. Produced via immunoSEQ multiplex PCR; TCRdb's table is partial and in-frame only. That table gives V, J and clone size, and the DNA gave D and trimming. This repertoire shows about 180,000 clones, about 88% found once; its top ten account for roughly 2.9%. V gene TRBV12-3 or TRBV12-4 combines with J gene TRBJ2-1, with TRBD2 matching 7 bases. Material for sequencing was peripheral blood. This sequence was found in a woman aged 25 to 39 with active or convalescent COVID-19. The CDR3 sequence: CASSSDGRNEQFF. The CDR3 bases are TGTGCCAGCAGTTCTGACGGGAGGAATGAGCAGTTCTTC.